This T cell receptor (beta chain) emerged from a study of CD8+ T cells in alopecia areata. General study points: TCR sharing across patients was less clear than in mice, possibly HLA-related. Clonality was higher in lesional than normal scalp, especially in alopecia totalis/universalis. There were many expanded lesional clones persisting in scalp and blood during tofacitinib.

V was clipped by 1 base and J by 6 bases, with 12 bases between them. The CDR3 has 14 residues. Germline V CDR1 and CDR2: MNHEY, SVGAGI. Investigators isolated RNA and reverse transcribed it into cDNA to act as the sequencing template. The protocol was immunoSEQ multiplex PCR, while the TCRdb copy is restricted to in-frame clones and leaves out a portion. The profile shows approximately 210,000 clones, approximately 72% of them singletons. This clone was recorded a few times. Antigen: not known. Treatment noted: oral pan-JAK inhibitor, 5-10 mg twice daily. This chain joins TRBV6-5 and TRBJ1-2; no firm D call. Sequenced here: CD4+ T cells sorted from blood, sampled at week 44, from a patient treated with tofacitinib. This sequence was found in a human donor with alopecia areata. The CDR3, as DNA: TGTGCCAGCAGTTACTTAAACGGTGGGGATGGCTACACCTTC. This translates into CASSYLNGGDGYTF.